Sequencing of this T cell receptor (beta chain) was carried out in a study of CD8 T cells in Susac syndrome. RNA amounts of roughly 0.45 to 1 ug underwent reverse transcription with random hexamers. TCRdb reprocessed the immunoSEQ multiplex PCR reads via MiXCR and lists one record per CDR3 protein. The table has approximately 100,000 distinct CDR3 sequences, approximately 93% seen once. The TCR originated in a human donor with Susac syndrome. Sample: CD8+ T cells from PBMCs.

CDR3 bases: TGCAGCGTTGAAGACCTTAGCGGGGGAGTCTCAGATACGCAGTATTTT. It codes for CSVEDLSGGVSDTQYF. This chain links TRBV29-1 with TRBJ2-3, with 9 bases lining up with TRBD2. Germline CDR1 SQVTM, CDR2 ANQGSEA. Losses at the gene ends were 0 bases for V and 4 bases for J; bases not matched to a gene: 8. The CDR3 sequence is 16 residues long.